These 31 T cell receptor beta chains were sequenced from one sample in a study of T cell responses to AZD1222 COVID-19 vaccine. Measured with immunoSEQ multiplex PCR; TCRdb has only the in-frame clones, and not every one. Of nearly 90,000 clones in the sample, roughly 88% were seen once. Material: peripheral blood, obtained on day 0 of MenACWY control vaccination. These receptors were obtained from an adult in good health.

The DNA of the CDR3 is TGTGCCAGCAGTTTAGGACCCTGGGATGGCTACACCTTC. The encoded protein is CASSLGPWDGYTF. The chain uses TRBV12-3 or TRBV12-4 and TRBJ1-2; no clear D gene. The CDR3 sequence is 13 residues long. The V gene lost 1 base and the J gene lost 6 bases, with 9 bases spanning the gap.

V and J are TRBV7-2 and TRBJ2-3, with D perhaps given as TRBD1 or TRBD2 (6 bases each). CDR3 length: 16 residues. Germline CDR1 is SGHTA and CDR2 is FQGNSA. V shed 1 base and J shed 1 base, with 12 bases lying between them. The CDR3 nucleotides read TGTGCCAGCAGCTTAGTGGGGGGCCGGGGCACAGATACGCAGTATTTT. Its protein product is CASSLVGGRGTDTQYF. Using reference TRBV7-2 and TRBJ2-3 for the parts outside the CDR3, the full variable domain is GAGVSQSPSNKVTEKGKDVELRCDPISGHTALYWYRQSLGQGLEFLIYFQGNSAPDKSGLPSDRFSAERTGGSVSTLTIQRTQQEDSAVYLCASSLVGGRGTDTQYFGPGTRLTVL.

CDR3 loop: CASSRQRSTEAFF. Here the CDR3 DNA reads TGTGCCAGCAGCAGACAAAGAAGCACTGAAGCTTTCTTT. The rearrangement links TRBV6-5 to TRBJ1-1; D gene ambiguous. Trimming removed 6 bases at V and 4 bases at J, with 12 bases between. This CDR3 region has 13 residues. Per germline, CDR1 MNHEY and CDR2 SVGAGI.

The CDR3 spells CATSSRGTDGYTF. The DNA of the CDR3 is TGTGCCACCAGCTCCAGGGGGACAGATGGCTACACCTTC. This chain connects TRBV15 to TRBJ1-2, with 7 bases aligning to TRBD1. V lost 5 bases and J lost 6; bases outside the gene matches: 6. The CDR3 is made up of 13 amino acids. Looked up from germline, CDR1 is LNHNV and CDR2 is YYDKDF (reference sequence).

CDR3 coding DNA: TGTGCCTGGAGTGTACGACAGAATCAGCCCCAGCATTTT. This codes for CAWSVRQNQPQHF. The rearrangement joins TRBV30 to TRBJ1-5; possible D gene TRBD1, 5 bases. The V gene's germline CDR1 is GTSNPN and CDR2 SVGIG (reference sequence). This CDR3 is 13 amino acids long. Trimming removed 0 bases at V and 4 bases at J, with 7 bases between.

This chain links TRBV6-5 with TRBJ1-5; 8 nucleotides match TRBD1. Unmatched junction bases numbered 9, after V lost 5 bases and J lost 9 bases. The CDR3 is made up of 14 amino acids. Germline V gene lookup returns CDR1 MNHEY and CDR2 SVGAGI. CDR3 region: CASSRGQGGRPQHF. The CDR3 DNA reads as TGTGCCAGCAGTCGCGGACAGGGAGGGCGGCCCCAGCATTTT.

This clone appeared a single time. The CDR3 is CASRNGRPYGYTF. CDR3 in DNA: TGTGCCAGCAGGAATGGCCGCCCCTATGGCTACACCTTC. The chain is built from TRBV2 and TRBJ1-2; no reliable D call. The germline gives CDR1 SNHLY, CDR2 FYNNEI. The CDR3 loop spans 13 amino acids. V was cut by 6 bases and J by 4 bases, with 12 bases left in between.

The table lists this clone with a count of one. The chain uses TRBV6-2 or TRBV6-3 and TRBJ1-2, with D perhaps TRBD1 (5 bases). Germline assignment: CDR1 MNHEY and CDR2 SVGEGT. CDR3 length: 15 amino acids. V was shortened by 1 base and J by 2 bases, with 11 bases between the two germline ends. The CDR3 spells CASSYYGGTNYGYTF. CDR3 DNA: TGTGCCAGCAGTTACTATGGAGGGACGAACTATGGCTACACCTTC.

The chain has TRBV2 and TRBJ1-6; weak D call: TRBD1 (5 bases). Between the trimmed V and J ends, which lost 3 bases and 3 bases, there was a span of 15 bases. The CDR3 sequence is 17 residues long. Germline V CDR1 and CDR2: SNHLY, FYNNEI. Written as DNA, the CDR3 is TGTGCCAGCAGTGATTTCAAGGGGAGGGTCTATAATTCACCCCTCCACTTT. Translating it yields CASSDFKGRVYNSPLHF.

The CDR3 DNA reads as TGTGCCAGCAGCGCGCAGGGGGCGGGCAATCAGCCCCAGCATTTT. Its protein product is CASSAQGAGNQPQHF. This chain uses TRBV7-9 with TRBJ1-5; 8 bases align to TRBD1. The junction had 5 bases not matched to a gene; V was cut back by 5 bases and J by 2 bases. The CDR3 is 15 amino acids. Germline V gene sequence: CDR1 SEHNR, CDR2 FQNEAQ (reference sequence).

The chain couples TRBV11-2 to TRBJ1-1, with a weak D call TRBD1 (6 bases). Germline assignment: CDR1 SGHAT and CDR2 FQNNGV. The CDR3 contains 15 residues. Deletions cut 5 bases from V and 6 bases from J, with 19 bases between. The CDR3, as DNA: TGTGCCAGCAGCCTCCTTGGGGGGCTTATATCTGAAGCTTTCTTT. Translation: CASSLLGGLISEAFF.

The chain has TRBV4-1 and TRBJ1-1; D is undetermined. CDR3 length: 14 residues. Germline V gives CDR1 MGHRA, CDR2 YSYEKL. V was trimmed by 1 base and J by 2 bases, leaving 8 bases between them. The CDR3 DNA follows: TGCGCCAGCAGCCAAGTTGAGGGAAACACTGAAGCTTTCTTT. Translating it yields CASSQVEGNTEAFF.

The V call is TRBV29-1, the J call TRBJ1-1; 9 bases line up with TRBD1. The V segment lost 4 bases and the J segment 4 bases; nucleotides outside the gene matches: 7. The germline CDR1 and CDR2 sequences are SQVTM and ANQGSEA. The CDR3 is made up of 14 amino acids. DNA for the CDR3: TGCAGCGTTGCCGCCGGGACAGGGTTCACTGAAGCTTTCTTT. Amino acid sequence: CSVAAGTGFTEAFF.

The chain links TRBV3-1 (or the pseudogene TRBV3-2) to TRBJ1-3; 7 bases are a match to TRBD1. V shed 5 bases and J 4 bases; nucleotides not matched to a gene: 8. From germline, CDR1 is LGHDT and CDR2 YNNKEL (reference sequence). The CDR3 length is 15 residues. CDR3 sequence: CASSTQPGQGNTIYF. The CDR3 DNA sequence: TGTGCCAGCAGCACCCAACCGGGACAGGGAAACACCATATATTTT.

This chain uses TRBV5-1 with TRBJ2-1; the match to TRBD2 covers 10 bases. This CDR3 region has 17 residues. Germline lookup yields CDR1 SGHRS and CDR2 YFSETQ. Germline trimming cut 2 bases from V and 8 bases from J; bases unmatched to any gene: 13. CDR3 nucleotide sequence: TGCGCCAGCAGCTTCAGGCTAGCGGGGGCTCCGGGCGATGAGCAGTTCTTC. Translated, it gives CASSFRLAGAPGDEQFF.

The chain employs TRBV20-1 and TRBJ2-1; no firm D call. Trimming left V 3 bases short and J 8 bases short, with 17 bases between. This CDR3 is 14 amino acids long. Germline loops: CDR1 DFQATT, CDR2 SNEGSKA (reference sequence). The CDR3 DNA sequence: TGCAGTGCTAGTAGTCAACTGGGTGTGGATGAGCAGTTCTTC. It codes for CSASSQLGVDEQFF.

The chain couples TRBV4-2 to TRBJ2-3; D remains ambiguous. From germline, CDR1 is LGHNA and CDR2 YNFKEQ. The CDR3 is 16 residues long. The V end lost 3 bases, the J end lost 0 bases, and 13 bases lay between the germline ends. CDR3 DNA sequence: TGTGCCAGCAGCCAGGGTCCCGGGCCCAGCACAGATACGCAGTATTTT. Translation: CASSQGPGPSTDTQYF.

The table lists this clone with a count of one. The V call is TRBV5-1, the J call TRBJ1-2; TRBD1 might be the D (5 bases). This CDR3 is 15 amino acids long. Germline V CDR1 and CDR2: SGHRS, YFSETQ. The V gene lost 1 base and the J gene lost 0 bases, with 10 bases spanning the gap. Here the CDR3 DNA reads TGCGCCAGCAGCTTGACCGACAGTGCTAACTATGGCTACACCTTC. It translates to CASSLTDSANYGYTF.

This clone has a single count. The chain uses TRBV7-9 and TRBJ2-4; tentative D call: TRBD2 (5 bases). V shed 1 base and J shed 4 bases, with 14 bases lying between them. The CDR3 is made up of 16 amino acids. Germline V gene sequence: CDR1 SEHNR, CDR2 FQNEAQ (reference sequence). The CDR3 bases are TGTGCCAGCAGCTTAGAGGTTAGCGAAACAAAAAACATTCAGTACTTC. Its translation is CASSLEVSETKNIQYF.

This rearrangement joins TRBV20-1 to TRBJ1-2; no reliable D call. Germline V gives CDR1 DFQATT, CDR2 SNEGSKA (reference sequence). Trimming removed 6 bases at V and 6 bases at J, with 11 bases between. The CDR3 sequence is 11 residues long. The CDR3 protein is CSARLRNGYTF. In DNA form, the CDR3 reads TGCAGTGCCCGGCTACGGAATGGCTACACCTTC.

This clone was recorded only once. The CDR3 DNA sequence: TGTGCCAGTAGTGCACACAAAGCGGGGGCGCAGGAAAAACTGTTTTTT. Translated: CASSAHKAGAQEKLFF. The chain carries TRBV19 and TRBJ1-4; possible D gene TRBD1, 6 bases. This CDR3 contains 16 residues. Per the germline V gene, CDR1 is LNHDA and CDR2 is SQIVND (reference sequence). With 5 bases removed from V and 8 bases from J, the gap between germline ends came to 21 bases.

This clone appeared once. The J gene is TRBJ1-4, the V gene TRBV30; D gene unclear. Deletions cut 1 base from V and 8 bases from J, with 5 bases between. The CDR3 sequence is 11 residues long. The germline V gene has CDR1 GTSNPN and CDR2 SVGIG (reference sequence). The CDR3 DNA reads TGTGCCTGGAGTGCCGGGGAAAAACTGTTTTTT. It yields the protein CAWSAGEKLFF.

This clone has only one observation. The chain couples TRBV2 to TRBJ1-6; D is ambiguous. This CDR3 is 16 amino acids long. The germline V gene encodes CDR1 SNHLY and CDR2 FYNNEI. The V end was cut by 3 bases, the J end by 3 bases, with 12 bases between. CDR3 sequence (DNA): TGTGCCAGCAGTGATAGGGCAGGAGTCTATAATTCACCCCTCCACTTT. It codes for CASSDRAGVYNSPLHF.

V gene TRBV29-1 combines with J gene TRBJ1-1, with D possibly being TRBD1 (5 bases). The V end was cut by 5 bases, the J end by 1 base, with 14 bases between. CDR3 length equals 14 residues. CDR1 is SQVTM and CDR2 is ANQGSEA in the germline V gene. Written as DNA, the CDR3 is TGCAGCGTTTCTCAGGGAGGGACGAACACTGAAGCTTTCTTT. Translation gives CSVSQGGTNTEAFF. Full variable domain (outside the CDR3, taken from reference TRBV29-1 and TRBJ1-1): SAVISQKPSRDICQRGTSLTIQCQVDSQVTMMFWYRQQPGQSLTLIATANQGSEATYESGFVIDKFPISRPNLTFSTLTVSNMSPEDSSIYLCSVSQGGTNTEAFFGQGTRLTVV.

The V gene is TRBV28, the J gene TRBJ1-4; tentatively, D is TRBD1 (5 bases). The CDR3 loop spans 13 amino acids. CDR1 is MDHEN and CDR2 is SYDVKM in the germline V gene. The chain's CDR3 is CASQAPGEEKLFF. The CDR3, as DNA: TGTGCGTCCCAGGCCCCGGGGGAAGAAAAACTGTTTTTT.

This clone was counted at least ten times. This chain joins TRBV24-1 and TRBJ1-5; possibly TRBD1 for D (5 bases). CDR3 length: 14 amino acids. Trimming took off 4 bases at V and 3 bases at J, with 9 bases between the two ends. Germline-derived CDR1 and CDR2 are KGHDR and SFDVKD. This chain's CDR3 is CATSERGNNQPQHF. DNA for the CDR3: TGTGCCACCAGTGAGAGGGGTAACAATCAGCCCCAGCATTTT.

The V gene is TRBV28, the J gene TRBJ2-2; D might be TRBD1 (6 bases). Germline lookup yields CDR1 MDHEN and CDR2 SYDVKM. The germline V and J ends were trimmed by 5 bases and 6 bases, with 13 bases remaining between them. CDR3 length: 14 residues. This CDR3 is CASSVLGGAGELFF. The CDR3 bases are TGTGCCAGCAGTGTCCTAGGGGGAGCCGGGGAGCTGTTTTTT.

The genes are TRBV14 and TRBJ2-1; TRBD1 agrees at 9 bases. In germline, CDR1 is SGHDN, CDR2 FVKESK. Unmatched junction bases numbered 7, after V lost 4 bases and J lost 3 bases. The CDR3 runs 16 residues. CDR3 nucleotide sequence: TGTGCCAGCAGCCCCCTAGGGACAGGGTACTACAATGAGCAGTTCTTC. Its translation: CASSPLGTGYYNEQFF.

The chain has TRBV7-9 and TRBJ1-2; D gene ambiguous. Germline lookup yields CDR1 SEHNR and CDR2 FQNEAQ (reference sequence). Trimming pared 0 bases from V and 3 bases from J, leaving 20 bases between. This CDR3 comprises 18 residues. CDR3 amino acids: CASSLARQVVPPDYGYTF. CDR3 nucleotide sequence: TGTGCCAGCAGCTTAGCTAGGCAGGTGGTTCCACCCGACTATGGCTACACCTTC.

V gene TRBV11-2 combines with J gene TRBJ1-2, with D perhaps matching TRBD1 (5 bases). The CDR3 contains 14 residues. Per the germline V gene, CDR1 is SGHAT and CDR2 is FQNNGV. V shed 4 bases and J shed 2 bases, with 11 bases lying between them. CDR3 loop: CASSSPTENYGYTF. The CDR3 DNA reads as TGTGCCAGCAGCTCCCCGACAGAGAACTATGGCTACACCTTC.

This clone turned up a few times. The rearrangement joins TRBV30 to TRBJ1-1, with 9 bases aligning to TRBD1. The CDR3 sequence is 15 residues long. Trimming at V came to 2 bases and at J to 8 bases, leaving 12 bases not matched to a gene. CDR1 is GTSNPN, CDR2 SVGIG, per germline (reference sequence). The CDR3 coding sequence is TGTGCCTGGAGTTCCACGGGACAGGGAATTTCGGAAGCTTTCTTT. Amino acids: CAWSSTGQGISEAFF.